Listed below are T cell receptor beta chains from one sample, sequenced in a study of cytomegalovirus exposure and HLA in healthy donors. Profiling relied on immunoSEQ multiplex PCR, and the TCRdb table lists in-frame clones only, not all of them. The data hold some 120,000 clones, with 90% to 96% observed a single time. The sample consisted of PBMCs. Receptors were obtained from a man aged 18 to 35 in good health and CMV-seronegative. CDR3s include the opening cysteine and the closing phenylalanine or tryptophan.

cdr3_length j_call v_call cdr3_aa
11 TRBJ2-1 TRBV20-1 CSAKLGIEQFF
14 TRBJ1-5 TRBV18 CASSGSGQNQPQHF
14 TRBJ1-1 TRBV14 CASSFRGGNTEAFF
16 TRBJ1-5 TRBV28 CASSTGGQGADEPQHF
16 TRBJ2-1 TRBV18 CASSPPSSGRANEQFF
18 TRBJ2-1 TRBV14 CASSQDRRGGTHRYEQFF
20 TRBJ1-1 TRBV11-2 CASSLELIGRGWVMNTEAFF
13 TRBJ1-5 TRBV28 CASSGTSNQPQHF
15 TRBJ1-5 TRBV11-2 CASSLLQGSNQPQHF
15 TRBJ1-2 TRBV2 CASTHDGVPIGGYTF
14 TRBJ2-7 TRBV11-2 CASSFGQGNYEQYF
14 TRBJ2-7 TRBV4-3 CASSQGEGHYEQYF
15 TRBJ2-3 TRBV25-1 CATGGSAGGADTQYF
12 TRBJ2-2 TRBV7-6 CASSLNTGELFF
14 TRBJ1-5 TRBV6-5 CASSAGQGIQPQHF
17 TRBJ2-2 TRBV18 CASSPQPGTGVTGELFF
16 TRBJ2-3 TRBV9 CASSEAGLRSTDTQYF
15 TRBJ1-5 TRBV7-2 CASSSERVGNQPQHF
12 TRBJ2-5 TRBV2 CASTGARETQYF
16 TRBJ2-2 TRBV4-2 CASSQERGTYTGELFF